This T cell receptor beta chain was recorded in a study of Siglec-9 on CD8 T cells in melanoma (dated by TCRdb to between 2018 and 2020). Study-wide context: The study examined the expression of Siglec-9 on CD8+ T cells and how Siglec-9 regulates T cells within the melanoma tumor microenvironment. On the study overall, not on this receptor specifically: Siglec-9 was reported to mark and regulate an effector memory CD8+ T-cell subset that appeared to accumulate within melanoma tumors.

The CDR3 goes from the cysteine to the phenylalanine over 13 residues. The entry retains the CDR3 DNA only, 39 bases that are in frame from base 1. According to the germline V gene, CDR1 reads SNHLY and CDR2 reads FYNNEI. Preparation of the library involved the immunoSEQ multiplex PCR assay. As stored in TCRdb, this immuneACCESS dataset retains in-frame rearrangements with V and J assigned. A fraction of the clones does not appear; measured against another copy, unresolved V genes explain less than half of the discrepancy, and the remainder lacks a known reason. The sample table shows about 36,000 clones, and roughly four fifths are seen once. Of the sample, under 2% is held by the ten largest clones. Comment on this clone: Its antigen remains undetermined. No quality values exist for individual bases; no much larger clone is one base distant.

The chain uses TRBV2 and TRBJ2-5, and TRBD2 may be the D gene, going by 6 matching bases. Judging by the DNA end, TRBJ2-7 fits better; the J call may be wrong. Source material: Siglec-9- CD8+ T cells sorted from blood. The cell subset or site label of this sample denotes: CD8 T cells lacking Siglec-9. This clonotype originated in a human donor in good health. The CDR3 protein: CASTGGIDYEQYF. The DNA is as follows: TGTGCCAGCACCGGGGGAATTGACTACGAGCAGTACTTC.